The next 26 T cell receptor beta chains were all read from a single sample in a study of regulatory T cells in long-lasting Graves disease. Documented time point: persistent/refractory GD, antithyroid drugs over 5 years with positive TRAb. PBMC RNA was the source of the TCR library. According to the study, TCR beta libraries were built with iRepertoire HTBI primers and CDR3-region Arm-PCR. TCRdb fed the multiplex PCR reads into MiXCR, producing one record per CDR3 protein. The sample records 500,000 to 700,000 distinct CDR3 sequences, 25% to 30% being singletons. The sequences come from peripheral blood mononuclear cells (PBMCs), collected when the disease was refractory, from a patient treated with antithyroid drugs. Receptor source: a female donor with Graves disease.

This clonotype was observed at least ten times. J is TRBJ1-1 and V is TRBV28; possibly TRBD1 for D (5 bases). The V end lost 8 bases, the J end lost 1 base, and 17 bases lay between the germline ends. Per germline, CDR1 MDHEN and CDR2 SYDVKM. The CDR3 loop spans 15 amino acids. CDR3 sequence reads: CASPGAVGENTEAFF. The DNA for the CDR3 is TGTGCCAGCCCTGGGGCCGTCGGTGAGAACACTGAAGCTTTCTTT.

This clonotype was seen repeatedly, ten times or more. The chain recombines TRBV11-2 with TRBJ2-7; 9 nucleotides align to TRBD2. Per the germline V gene, CDR1 is SGHAT and CDR2 is FQNNGV. V gave up 6 bases and J gave up 2 bases; unmatched junction bases: 8. The CDR3 is 15 amino acids. Here the CDR3 reads CASSTNSGSPYEQYF. The CDR3 nucleotides read TGTGCCAGCAGTACGAATAGCGGGAGCCCCTACGAGCAGTACTTC.

The chain couples TRBV27 to TRBJ1-2; tentative D call: TRBD1 (5 bases). V lost 3 bases and J lost 4, with 18 bases in between. Germline loops: CDR1 MNHEY, CDR2 SMNVEV (reference sequence). CDR3 length: 16 residues. In nucleotides, the CDR3 is TGTGCCAGCAGTTTTAAGGCAGGGAGAACTAGCTATGGCTACACCTTC. This sequence encodes CASSFKAGRTSYGYTF.

The rearrangement links TRBV13 to TRBJ2-7; 7 nucleotides agree with TRBD2. This CDR3 region has 14 residues. J gave up 5 bases and V 5 bases, and 9 bases lay outside the gene matches. Germline V gives CDR1 PRHDT, CDR2 FYEKMQ (reference sequence). The CDR3 nucleotides are TGTGCCAGCAGCGGAGGACGGGGGGTCCACGAGCAGTACTTC. Translated, it gives CASSGGRGVHEQYF.

This clonotype was seen more than once but under ten times. A much larger clone lies a single base off, so this may be a read error. The rearrangement links TRBV28 to TRBJ1-5; D possibly corresponds to TRBD1 (6 bases). V was trimmed by 5 bases and J by 6 bases, leaving 8 bases between them. CDR1 is MDHEN and CDR2 is SYDVKM in the germline V gene. This CDR3 contains 12 residues. CDR3 loop: CASSGGIQPQHF. In DNA, the CDR3 is TGTGCCAGCAGTGGGGGCATTCAGCCCCAGCATTTT. The full variable domain, in which reference TRBV28 and TRBJ1-5 provide the parts outside the CDR3, is DVKVTQSSRYLVKRTGEKVFLECVQDMDHENMFWYRQDPGLGLRLIYFSYDVKMKEKGDIPEGYSVSREKKERFSLILESASTNQTSMYLCASSGGIQPQHFGDGTRLSIL.

Ten or more counts support this clonotype. The chain is built from TRBV11-2 and TRBJ2-5, with D hard to call. In germline, CDR1 is SGHAT, CDR2 FQNNGV. The ends were cut back, 0 bases at V and 5 bases at J, with 7 bases in the middle. The length of the CDR3 is 13 residues. The chain's CDR3 is CASSLDRWETQYF. In DNA form, the CDR3 reads TGTGCCAGCAGCTTAGATCGTTGGGAGACCCAGTACTTC. The variable domain in full, completed from reference TRBV11-2 and TRBJ2-5, reads EAGVAQSPRYKIIEKRQSVAFWCNPISGHATLYWYQQILGQGPKLLIQFQNNGVVDDSQLPKDRFSAERLKGVDSTLKIQPAKLEDSAVYLCASSLDRWETQYFGPGTRLLVL.

The chain couples TRBV5-1 to TRBJ1-4; D perhaps matches TRBD1 (5 bases). V was trimmed by 7 bases and J by 4 bases, leaving 14 bases between them. Looked up from germline, CDR1 is SGHRS and CDR2 is YFSETQ. CDR3 length: 14 residues. The CDR3 coding sequence is TGCGCCAGCCATCACGGGACGGATAATGAAAAACTGTTTTTT. It encodes CASHHGTDNEKLFF.

This clonotype was detected a few times. The chain recombines TRBV7-9 with TRBJ2-5; 7 nucleotides agree with TRBD1. Germline values: CDR1 SEHNR, CDR2 FQNEAQ (reference sequence). This CDR3 has 16 residues. V lost 4 bases, J lost 1 base, and 9 bases stayed unmatched. CDR3 loop: CASSSGQEQPQETQYF. The CDR3 DNA follows: TGTGCCAGCAGCTCAGGACAGGAGCAACCCCAAGAGACCCAGTACTTC. Complete variable domain (other parts from reference TRBV7-9 and TRBJ2-5): DTGVSQNPRHKITKRGQNVTFRCDPISEHNRLYWYRQTLGQGPEFLTYFQNEAQLEKSRLLSDRFSAERPKGSFSTLEIQRTEQGDSAMYLCASSSGQEQPQETQYFGPGTRLLVL.

This clonotype turned up a few times. V gene TRBV3-1 combines with J gene TRBJ1-1; perhaps TRBD1 as D (5 bases). The CDR3 is 14 residues long. Per the germline V gene, CDR1 is LGHDT and CDR2 is YNNKEL (reference sequence). V gave up 1 base and J gave up 11 bases, with 17 bases separating them. This CDR3 reads CASSQVEGTSWAFF. The CDR3 DNA is TGTGCCAGCAGCCAAGTAGAAGGGACGAGTTGGGCTTTCTTT.

V is TRBV30 and J is TRBJ1-1; D remains ambiguous. This CDR3 spans 12 amino acids. Trimming removed 4 bases from V and 1 base from J, with 7 bases in between. Per the germline V gene, CDR1 is GTSNPN and CDR2 is SVGIG (reference sequence). CDR3 sequence: CAWNRRNTEAFF. The CDR3 nucleotides read TGTGCCTGGAATAGGCGGAACACTGAAGCTTTCTTT. The whole variable domain, filled in from reference TRBV30 and TRBJ1-1, reads SQTIHQWPATLVQPVGSPLSLECTVEGTSNPNLYWYRQAAGRGLQLLFYSVGIGQISSEVPQNLSASRPQDRQFILSSKKLLLSDSGFYLCAWNRRNTEAFFGQGTRLTVV.

The chain carries TRBV6-2 or TRBV6-3 and TRBJ1-1; D perhaps matches TRBD1 (6 bases). The CDR3 is made up of 14 amino acids. Germline V gene sequence: CDR1 MNHEY, CDR2 SVGEGT. The V gene lost 0 bases and the J gene lost 6 bases, with 11 bases spanning the gap. The CDR3 DNA sequence: TGTGCCAGCAGTTACTCGTTCAGGGGTGCTGAAGCTTTCTTT. Encoded protein: CASSYSFRGAEAFF.

The V and J genes are TRBV29-1 and TRBJ1-1; D is perhaps TRBD1 (6 bases). The CDR3 extends over 12 amino acids. Per germline, CDR1 SQVTM and CDR2 ANQGSEA. The germline V and J ends were trimmed by 7 bases and 4 bases, with 13 bases remaining between them. Here the CDR3 DNA reads TGCAGCGACGAGGGGGGGAGCACTGAAGCTTTCTTT. Amino acid sequence: CSDEGGSTEAFF.

The chain carries TRBV27 and TRBJ1-2; 7 positions match TRBD1. Germline V gene data show CDR1 as MNHEY and CDR2 as SMNVEV (reference sequence). The trim removed 3 bases at V and 0 bases at J, leaving 13 bases unmatched. The CDR3 totals 18 residues. DNA for the CDR3: TGTGCCAGCAGTTTTTCAGTCCTACAGGGGCGTTCTAACTATGGCTACACCTTC. Residues: CASSFSVLQGRSNYGYTF.

This clonotype showed up just a few times. V gene TRBV6-1 combines with J gene TRBJ1-4, with a possible D match to TRBD1 (6 bases). The CDR3 contains 15 residues. Per germline, CDR1 MNHNS and CDR2 SASEGT. Trimming stripped 6 bases from V and 5 bases from J, with 16 bases between. CDR3 sequence: CASRQDGTPNEKLFF. CDR3 coding DNA: TGTGCCAGCAGACAAGACGGGACACCCAATGAAAAACTGTTTTTT.

This clonotype is a singleton in its sample. The rearrangement uses TRBV7-9 and TRBJ2-7; 9 nucleotides match TRBD2. This CDR3 contains 15 residues. Unmatched junction bases numbered 10, after V lost 6 bases and J lost 4 bases. Germline values: CDR1 SEHNR, CDR2 FQNEAQ (reference sequence). CDR3 residues: CASREGSGSDYEQYF. In DNA, the CDR3 is TGTGCCAGCAGGGAAGGTAGCGGGAGTGATTACGAGCAGTACTTC.

The genes are TRBV29-1 and TRBJ1-2; D perhaps matches TRBD1 (5 bases). The V end was cut by 1 base, the J end by 6 bases, with 9 bases between. The CDR3 runs 12 residues. Germline assignment: CDR1 SQVTM and CDR2 ANQGSEA. CDR3 sequence: CSVEARANGYTF. CDR3 bases: TGCAGCGTTGAAGCCAGGGCCAATGGCTACACCTTC. Drawing the rest from reference TRBV29-1 and TRBJ1-2, the complete variable domain is SAVISQKPSRDICQRGTSLTIQCQVDSQVTMMFWYRQQPGQSLTLIATANQGSEATYESGFVIDKFPISRPNLTFSTLTVSNMSPEDSSIYLCSVEARANGYTFGSGTRLTVV.

This clonotype was seen at least ten times. V gene TRBV15 combines with J gene TRBJ1-2, with no clear D. V lost 0 bases, J lost 4 bases, and 6 bases lay in between. In germline, CDR1 is LNHNV, CDR2 YYDKDF (reference sequence). The CDR3 spans 13 residues. The CDR3 here is CATSRDPAYGYTF. The CDR3, as DNA: TGTGCCACCAGCAGAGATCCAGCCTATGGCTACACCTTC.

The gene calls are TRBV28 and TRBJ1-4, with D hard to call. CDR1 is MDHEN, CDR2 SYDVKM, per germline. The CDR3 is 15 residues long. V was trimmed by 5 bases and J by 5 bases, leaving 15 bases between them. CDR3 DNA: TGTGCCAGCAGTGCCCGAGGCAGTGGAAATGAAAAACTGTTTTTT. Amino acids: CASSARGSGNEKLFF.

This clonotype was detected many times. V is TRBV6-1 and J is TRBJ1-1, with D tentatively TRBD1 (6 bases). Germline V gene lookup returns CDR1 MNHNS and CDR2 SASEGT. This CDR3 spans 15 amino acids. Between the trimmed V and J ends, which lost 5 bases and 2 bases, there was a span of 15 bases. The CDR3 DNA is TGTGCCAGCAGTCCCGGGAAAGGGGGTAACACTGAAGCTTTCTTT. It is translated as CASSPGKGGNTEAFF.

Remarks on this clonotype: At one end, the junction sequence differs from germline, possibly due to a read error. The chain joins TRBV6-1 to TRBJ2-7; 8 bases are shared with TRBD1. The CDR3 totals 11 residues. Germline CDR1 reads MNHNS; CDR2 reads SASEGT. CDR3 nucleotide sequence: TGTGCCAGCACCATAGACAGGGGCATGTTCTTC. It yields the protein CASTIDRGMFF.

As concerns this clonotype: A much larger clonotype is one base distant, so this may be a read error. V is TRBV28 and J is TRBJ1-1, with 9 bases aligning to TRBD1. Germline V gene lookup returns CDR1 MDHEN and CDR2 SYDVKM. J was trimmed by 10 bases and V by 6 bases; bases with no gene match: 6. The CDR3 spans 12 residues. The DNA for the CDR3 is TGTGCCAGCAGATTGACAGGGGGGGGAGCTTTCTTT. Translating gives CASRLTGGGAFF.

The chain joins TRBV6-2 or TRBV6-3 to TRBJ2-7, with a tentative D call TRBD2 (6 bases). V lost 2 bases and J 4 bases, leaving 18 bases between the germline ends. The germline V gene has CDR1 MNHEY and CDR2 SVGEGT. The CDR3 sequence is 16 residues long. The CDR3 DNA reads TGTGCCAGCAGTTACCGACCGGGGCTAGCGAGGTACGAGCAGTACTTC. As protein: CASSYRPGLARYEQYF.

This clonotype was counted a few times. As DNA, the CDR3 is TGTGCCAGCAGTTTGGGGGTTGCCGGGCAGCCCCAGCATTTT. Translating gives CASSLGVAGQPQHF. J is TRBJ1-5 and V is TRBV7-9; possible D gene TRBD1, 5 bases. Looked up from germline, CDR1 is SEHNR and CDR2 is FQNEAQ (reference sequence). V was clipped by 6 bases and J by 7 bases, with 16 bases between them. This CDR3 region has 14 residues.

This sequence joins TRBV20-1 and TRBJ2-3, with D maybe TRBD2 (5 bases). This CDR3 is 14 amino acids long. Germline V gene lookup returns CDR1 DFQATT and CDR2 SNEGSKA (reference sequence). V was shortened by 6 bases and J by 2 bases, with 15 bases between the two germline ends. The CDR3 nucleotides are TGCAGTGCCGGTGGGGTAGCGCCCACAGATACGCAGTATTTT. It specifies CSAGGVAPTDTQYF.

The V gene is TRBV19, the J gene TRBJ1-6; D is uncertain. Per germline, CDR1 LNHDA and CDR2 SQIVND (reference sequence). The CDR3 spans 13 residues. V was cut by 7 bases and J by 6 bases, with 10 bases left in between. CDR3 nucleotides: TGTGCCAGTATGCAGGCGGCTAATTCACCCCTCCACTTT. Its translation is CASMQAANSPLHF.

This clonotype was detected a few times. The rearrangement links TRBV6-1 to TRBJ1-5, with D hard to call. The CDR3 is 16 residues long. CDR1 is MNHNS and CDR2 is SASEGT in the germline V gene. The germline V and J ends were trimmed by 1 base and 10 bases, with 20 bases remaining between them. For the CDR3, the DNA is TGTGCCAGCAGTGAAGGGGTCCTGACGAGAGAACACCCCCAGCATTTT. As protein: CASSEGVLTREHPQHF.